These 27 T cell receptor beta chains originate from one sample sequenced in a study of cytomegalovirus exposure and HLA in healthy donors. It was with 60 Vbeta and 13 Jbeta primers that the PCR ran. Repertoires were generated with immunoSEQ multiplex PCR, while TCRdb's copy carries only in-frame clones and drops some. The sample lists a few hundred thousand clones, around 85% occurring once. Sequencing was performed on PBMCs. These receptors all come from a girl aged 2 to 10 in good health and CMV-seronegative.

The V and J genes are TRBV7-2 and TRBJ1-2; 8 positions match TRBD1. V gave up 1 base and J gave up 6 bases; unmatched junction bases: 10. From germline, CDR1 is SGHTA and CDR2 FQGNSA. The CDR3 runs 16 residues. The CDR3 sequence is CASSLVGWGQADGYTF. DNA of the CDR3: TGTGCCAGCAGCTTAGTAGGCTGGGGACAGGCGGATGGCTACACCTTC.

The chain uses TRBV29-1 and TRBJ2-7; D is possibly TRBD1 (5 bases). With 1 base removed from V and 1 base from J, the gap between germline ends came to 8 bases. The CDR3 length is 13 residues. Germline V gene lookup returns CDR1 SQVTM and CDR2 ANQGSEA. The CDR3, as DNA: TGCAGCGTTGAAGTTTCAGGGTCCTACGAGCAGTACTTC. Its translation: CSVEVSGSYEQYF.

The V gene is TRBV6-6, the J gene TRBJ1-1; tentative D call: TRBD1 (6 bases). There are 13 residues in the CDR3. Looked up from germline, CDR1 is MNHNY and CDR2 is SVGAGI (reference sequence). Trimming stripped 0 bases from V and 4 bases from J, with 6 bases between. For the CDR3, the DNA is TGTGCCAGCAGTTACTCAGGGGGCACTGAAGCTTTCTTT. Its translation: CASSYSGGTEAFF.

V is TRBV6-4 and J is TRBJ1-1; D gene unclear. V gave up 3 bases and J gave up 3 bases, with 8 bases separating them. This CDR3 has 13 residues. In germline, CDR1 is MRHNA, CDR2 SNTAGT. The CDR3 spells CASSEFGDTEAFF. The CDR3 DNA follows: TGTGCCAGCAGTGAGTTCGGGGACACTGAAGCTTTCTTT.

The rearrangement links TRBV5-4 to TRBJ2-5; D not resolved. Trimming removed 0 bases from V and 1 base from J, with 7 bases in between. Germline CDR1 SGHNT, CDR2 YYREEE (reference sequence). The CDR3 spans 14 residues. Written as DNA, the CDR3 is TGTGCCAGCAGCTTGGCCCAATTCCAAGAGACCCAGTACTTC. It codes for CASSLAQFQETQYF.

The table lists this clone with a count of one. Here the CDR3 DNA reads TGTGCCAGCAGTGAGCAGCGCCCGAACACTGAAGCTTTCTTT. Protein product: CASSEQRPNTEAFF. The genes are TRBV25-1 and TRBJ1-1, with D unresolved. V lost 3 bases and J lost 1, with 9 bases in between. The CDR3 extends over 14 amino acids. CDR1 and CDR2 (germline): MGHDK, SYGVNS.

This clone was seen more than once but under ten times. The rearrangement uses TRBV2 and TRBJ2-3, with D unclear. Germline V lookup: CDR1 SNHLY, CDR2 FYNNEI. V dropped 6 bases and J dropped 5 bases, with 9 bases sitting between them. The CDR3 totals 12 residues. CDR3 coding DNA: TGTGCCAGCAGCGAATCAGGAGATACGCAGTATTTT. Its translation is CASSESGDTQYF.

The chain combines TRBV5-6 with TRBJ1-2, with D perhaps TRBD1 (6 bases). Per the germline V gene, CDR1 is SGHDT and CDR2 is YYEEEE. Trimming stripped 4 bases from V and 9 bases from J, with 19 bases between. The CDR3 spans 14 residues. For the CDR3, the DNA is TGTGCCAGCAGCCCTTCCCTGACAGGAGTACGCTACACCTTC. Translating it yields CASSPSLTGVRYTF. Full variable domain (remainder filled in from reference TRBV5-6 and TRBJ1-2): DAGVTQSPTHLIKTRGQQVTLRCSPKSGHDTVSWYQQALGQGPQFIFQYYEEEERQRGNFPDRFSGHQFPNYSSELNVNALLLGDSALYLCASSPSLTGVRYTFGSGTRLTVV.

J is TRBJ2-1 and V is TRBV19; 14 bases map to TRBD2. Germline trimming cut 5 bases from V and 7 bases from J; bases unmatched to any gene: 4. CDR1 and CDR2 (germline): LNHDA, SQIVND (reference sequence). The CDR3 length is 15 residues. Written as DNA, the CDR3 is TGTGCCAGTAGTCCGACTAGCGGGGGGGCGAATGAGCAGTTCTTC. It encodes CASSPTSGGANEQFF.

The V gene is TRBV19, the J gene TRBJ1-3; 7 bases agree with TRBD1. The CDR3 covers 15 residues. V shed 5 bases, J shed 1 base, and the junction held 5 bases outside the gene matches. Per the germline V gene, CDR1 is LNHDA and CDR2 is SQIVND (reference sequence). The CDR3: CASSDAGQSGNTIYF. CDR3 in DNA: TGTGCCAGTAGTGACGCGGGACAGTCTGGAAACACCATATATTTT.

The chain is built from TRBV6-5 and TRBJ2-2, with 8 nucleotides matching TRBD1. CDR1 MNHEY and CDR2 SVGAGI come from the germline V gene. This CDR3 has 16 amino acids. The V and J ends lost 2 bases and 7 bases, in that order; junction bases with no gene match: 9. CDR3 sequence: CASSYSRGLIDGELFF. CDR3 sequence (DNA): TGTGCCAGCAGTTACAGCAGGGGGCTTATTGACGGGGAGCTGTTTTTT.

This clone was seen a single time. The CDR3 nucleotides are TGTGCCTGGGGGGGACTTCACTCTGGCTATGGCTACACCTTC. Protein product: CAWGGLHSGYGYTF. This sequence joins TRBV7-6 and TRBJ1-2; maybe TRBD1 (5 bases). Per the germline V gene, CDR1 is SGHVS and CDR2 is FNYEAQ. The CDR3 is made up of 14 amino acids. Trimming cost V 11 bases and J 4 bases, with 20 bases left between them.

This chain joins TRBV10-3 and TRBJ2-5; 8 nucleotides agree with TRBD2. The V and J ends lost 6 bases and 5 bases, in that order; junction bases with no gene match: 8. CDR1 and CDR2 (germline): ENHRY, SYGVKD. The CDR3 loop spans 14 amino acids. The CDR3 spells CAIRAGGQRETQYF. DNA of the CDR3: TGTGCCATCAGGGCGGGGGGCCAGAGGGAGACCCAGTACTTC.

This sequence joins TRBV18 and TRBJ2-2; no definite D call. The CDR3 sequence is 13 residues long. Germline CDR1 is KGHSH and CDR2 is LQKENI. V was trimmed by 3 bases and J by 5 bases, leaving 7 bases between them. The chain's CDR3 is CASSPSDTGELFF. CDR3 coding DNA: TGTGCCAGCTCACCTAGTGATACCGGGGAGCTGTTTTTT.

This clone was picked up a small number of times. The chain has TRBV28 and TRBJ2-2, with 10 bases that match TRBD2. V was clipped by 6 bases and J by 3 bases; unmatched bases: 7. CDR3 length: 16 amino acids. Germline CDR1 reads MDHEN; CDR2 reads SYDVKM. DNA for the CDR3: TGTGCCAGCAGGTTAATAGCGGGAGGATACACCGGGGAGCTGTTTTTT. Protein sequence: CASRLIAGGYTGELFF.

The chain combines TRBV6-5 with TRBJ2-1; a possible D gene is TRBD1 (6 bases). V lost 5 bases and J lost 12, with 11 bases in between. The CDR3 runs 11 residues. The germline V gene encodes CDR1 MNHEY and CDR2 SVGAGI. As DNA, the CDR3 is TGTGCCAGCAGTCAAGGGACAATGCAGTTCTTC. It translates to CASSQGTMQFF.

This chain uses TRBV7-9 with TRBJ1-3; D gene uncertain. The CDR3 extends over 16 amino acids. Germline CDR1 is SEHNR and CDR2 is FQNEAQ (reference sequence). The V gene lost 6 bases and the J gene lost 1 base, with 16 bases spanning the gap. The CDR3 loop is CASSLLVAQSGNTIYF. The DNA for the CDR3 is TGTGCCAGCAGTTTACTGGTCGCCCAGTCTGGAAACACCATATATTTT.

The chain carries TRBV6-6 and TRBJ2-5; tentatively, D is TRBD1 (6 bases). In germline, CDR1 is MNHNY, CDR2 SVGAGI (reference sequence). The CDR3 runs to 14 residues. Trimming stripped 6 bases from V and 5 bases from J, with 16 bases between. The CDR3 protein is CASRRDISGETQYF. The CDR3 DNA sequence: TGTGCCAGCAGGAGGGACATATCAGGGGAGACCCAGTACTTC.

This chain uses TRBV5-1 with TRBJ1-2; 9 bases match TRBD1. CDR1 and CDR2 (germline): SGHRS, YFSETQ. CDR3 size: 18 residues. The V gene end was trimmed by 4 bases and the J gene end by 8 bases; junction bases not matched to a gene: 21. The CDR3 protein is CASSPPGTGFGGSTGYTF. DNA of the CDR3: TGCGCCAGCAGCCCCCCCGGGACAGGGTTCGGCGGGTCTACGGGCTACACCTTC.

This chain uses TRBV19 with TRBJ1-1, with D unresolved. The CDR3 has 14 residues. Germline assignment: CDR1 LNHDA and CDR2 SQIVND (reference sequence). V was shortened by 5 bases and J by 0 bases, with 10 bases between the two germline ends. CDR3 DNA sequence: TGTGCCAGTAGTGTGGCCACAGTGAACACTGAAGCTTTCTTT. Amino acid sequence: CASSVATVNTEAFF. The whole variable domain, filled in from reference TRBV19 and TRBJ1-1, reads DGGITQSPKYLFRKEGQNVTLSCEQNLNHDAMYWYRQDPGQGLRLIYYSQIVNDFQKGDIAEGYSVSREKKESFPLTVTSAQKNPTAFYLCASSVATVNTEAFFGQGTRLTVV.

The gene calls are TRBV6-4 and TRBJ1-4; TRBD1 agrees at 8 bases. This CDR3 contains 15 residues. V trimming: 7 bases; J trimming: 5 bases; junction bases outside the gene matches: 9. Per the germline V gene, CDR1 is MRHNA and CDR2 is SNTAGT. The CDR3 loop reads CASNEEGQDNEKLFF. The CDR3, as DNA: TGTGCCAGCAACGAAGAGGGACAGGACAATGAAAAACTGTTTTTT.

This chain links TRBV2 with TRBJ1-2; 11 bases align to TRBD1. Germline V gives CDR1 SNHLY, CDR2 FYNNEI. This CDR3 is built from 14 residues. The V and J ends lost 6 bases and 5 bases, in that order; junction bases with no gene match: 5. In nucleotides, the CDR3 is TGTGCCAGCAGGGCAGGACAGGGGGCGTATGGCTACACCTTC. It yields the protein CASRAGQGAYGYTF.

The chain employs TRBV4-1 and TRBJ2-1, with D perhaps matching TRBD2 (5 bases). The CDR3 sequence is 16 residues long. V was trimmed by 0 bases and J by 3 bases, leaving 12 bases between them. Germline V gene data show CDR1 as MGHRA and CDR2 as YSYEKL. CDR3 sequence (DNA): TGCGCCAGCAGCCAAGATCGGACTCAAGTCTACAATGAGCAGTTCTTC. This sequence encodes CASSQDRTQVYNEQFF.

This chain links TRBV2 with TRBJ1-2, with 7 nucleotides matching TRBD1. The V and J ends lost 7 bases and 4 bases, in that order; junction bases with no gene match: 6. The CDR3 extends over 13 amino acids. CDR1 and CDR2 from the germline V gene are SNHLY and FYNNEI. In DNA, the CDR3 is TGTGCCAGCAATCGACAGGGCGGCTATGGCTACACCTTC. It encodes CASNRQGGYGYTF. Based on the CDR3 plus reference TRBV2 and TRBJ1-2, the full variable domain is EPEVTQTPSHQVTQMGQEVILRCVPISNHLYFYWYRQILGQKVEFLVSFYNNEISEKSEIFDDQFSVERPDGSNFTLKIRSTKLEDSAMYFCASNRQGGYGYTFGSGTRLTVV.

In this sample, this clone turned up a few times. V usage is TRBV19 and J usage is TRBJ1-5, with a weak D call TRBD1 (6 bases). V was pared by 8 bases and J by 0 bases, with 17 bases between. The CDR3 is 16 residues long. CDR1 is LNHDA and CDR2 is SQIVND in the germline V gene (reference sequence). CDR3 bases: TGTGCCAGTCAAAAGGGACCGACAGGTAGCAATCAGCCCCAGCATTTT. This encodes CASQKGPTGSNQPQHF. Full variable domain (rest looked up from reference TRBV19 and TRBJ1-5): DGGITQSPKYLFRKEGQNVTLSCEQNLNHDAMYWYRQDPGQGLRLIYYSQIVNDFQKGDIAEGYSVSREKKESFPLTVTSAQKNPTAFYLCASQKGPTGSNQPQHFGDGTRLSIL.

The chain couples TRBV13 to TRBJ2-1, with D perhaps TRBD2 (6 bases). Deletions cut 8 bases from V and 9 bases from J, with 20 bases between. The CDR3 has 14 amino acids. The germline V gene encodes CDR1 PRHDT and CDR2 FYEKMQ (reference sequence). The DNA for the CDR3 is TGTGCCAGCTCGAGACCCCAGCGGGTCGGTGAGCAGTTCTTC. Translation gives CASSRPQRVGEQFF.

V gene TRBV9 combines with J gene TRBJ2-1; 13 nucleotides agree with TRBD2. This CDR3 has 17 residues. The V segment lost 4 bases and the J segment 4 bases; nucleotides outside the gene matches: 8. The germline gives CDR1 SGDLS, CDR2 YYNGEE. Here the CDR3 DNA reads TGTGCCAGCAGCATGACTGGGACTAGCGGGGAGTACAATGAGCAGTTCTTC. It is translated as CASSMTGTSGEYNEQFF.